The 23 T cell receptor beta chains listed next were all sequenced from one sample in a study of neoadjuvant anti-PD-1 for oral cavity cancer. Here immunoSEQ multiplex PCR was the method, and the copy in TCRdb shows in-frame clones only, minus some. The table has fewer than 35,000 clones, 80% to 90% seen once. This sample comprised PBMCs, obtained before nivolumab (anti-PD-1) treatment. The receptor source for this set is a person between 40 and 80 years old with oral cavity squamous cell carcinoma.

This clone was seen a few times. V is TRBV7-3 and J is TRBJ1-1; 7 bases align to TRBD1. V shed 0 bases and J 4 bases; nucleotides not matched to a gene: 5. Germline values: CDR1 SGHTA, CDR2 FQGTGA. This CDR3 region has 15 residues. The CDR3 bases are TGTGCCAGCAGCTTAACCCCAGGGGGAACCACTGAAGCTTTCTTT. Protein: CASSLTPGGTTEAFF.

The chain recombines TRBV10-2 with TRBJ2-7, with TRBD1 matching 7 bases. The CDR3 length is 13 residues. Trimming removed 10 bases from V and 3 bases from J; junction bases left unmatched: 9. The germline V gene encodes CDR1 WSHSY and CDR2 SAAADI. The CDR3 region has the DNA TGCGCCACCAACCACCGGGACAGCTACGAGCAGTACTTC. It yields the protein CATNHRDSYEQYF.

The table lists this clone with a few counts. The junction departs from germline at one end; a sequencing error may be responsible. This sequence joins TRBV7-8 and TRBJ2-7; TRBD1 agrees at 9 bases. CDR3 length: 16 amino acids. Per germline, CDR1 SGHVS and CDR2 FQNEAQ. The CDR3 loop is CASSLAQLTGGYEQYF. DNA of the CDR3: TGTGCCAGCAGCCTAGCCCAATTGACAGGGGGCTACGAGCAGTACTTC.

The chain has TRBV9 and TRBJ1-3, with no clear D. The CDR3 contains 14 residues. Germline CDR1 is SGDLS and CDR2 is YYNGEE. Between the trimmed V and J ends, which lost 0 bases and 4 bases, there was a span of 8 bases. CDR3 sequence (DNA): TGTGCCAGCAGCGTAGGGGTAAACGGAAACACCATATATTTT. This sequence encodes CASSVGVNGNTIYF.

This clone was recorded once. This rearrangement joins TRBV6-1 to TRBJ1-4; no clear D gene. The CDR3 consists of 18 residues. Germline-derived CDR1 and CDR2 are MNHNS and SASEGT. Trimming took off 4 bases at V and 8 bases at J, with 26 bases between the two ends. This CDR3 reads CASSAEKGWTLAGEKLFF. DNA of the CDR3: TGTGCCAGCAGTGCCGAAAAGGGCTGGACCCTGGCTGGGGAAAAACTGTTTTTT.

This sequence joins TRBV29-1 and TRBJ2-5; perhaps TRBD1 as D (6 bases). CDR3 length equals 13 residues. From germline, CDR1 is SQVTM and CDR2 ANQGSEA. The V end was cut by 4 bases, the J end by 5 bases, with 14 bases between. This chain's CDR3 is CSVGVSQGETQYF. The CDR3 bases are TGCAGCGTTGGAGTCTCTCAGGGGGAGACCCAGTACTTC.

The rearrangement joins TRBV19 to TRBJ2-7; D is unresolved. V lost 5 bases and J 2 bases, leaving 10 bases between the germline ends. The CDR3 consists of 13 residues. Germline V gives CDR1 LNHDA, CDR2 SQIVND (reference sequence). CDR3 sequence reads: CASSRAPTYEQYF. CDR3 DNA sequence: TGTGCCAGTAGTCGCGCCCCCACCTACGAGCAGTACTTC. Full variable domain (missing parts from reference TRBV19 and TRBJ2-7): DGGITQSPKYLFRKEGQNVTLSCEQNLNHDAMYWYRQDPGQGLRLIYYSQIVNDFQKGDIAEGYSVSREKKESFPLTVTSAQKNPTAFYLCASSRAPTYEQYFGPGTRLTVT.

The genes are TRBV30 and TRBJ2-7, with a weak D call TRBD2 (6 bases). Trimming took off 0 bases at V and 7 bases at J, with 13 bases between the two ends. The length of the CDR3 is 13 residues. CDR1 is GTSNPN, CDR2 SVGIG, per germline (reference sequence). CDR3 amino acids: CAWSVSLEGEQYF. Here the CDR3 DNA reads TGTGCCTGGAGTGTATCTCTGGAGGGGGAGCAGTACTTC.

This clone was observed a handful of times. The CDR3 spells CASSPIPRGGGRDTQYF. The CDR3 DNA reads as TGCGCCAGCAGCCCCATCCCCCGGGGGGGTGGAAGAGATACGCAGTATTTT. The J gene is TRBJ2-3, the V gene TRBV4-3, with 8 bases that match TRBD2. In germline, CDR1 is LGHNA, CDR2 YSLEER. Trimming cost V 4 bases and J 5 bases; bases outside gene matches: 14. This CDR3 comprises 17 residues.

This clone was counted once. V and J are TRBV11-1 and TRBJ1-6; the D is unclear. Trimming took off 1 base at V and 5 bases at J, with 12 bases between the two ends. In germline, CDR1 is SGHAT, CDR2 FQDESV (reference sequence). The CDR3 consists of 16 residues. The CDR3 region is CASSLEGSGNNSPLHF. CDR3 DNA: TGTGCCAGCAGCTTAGAAGGTTCGGGGAATAATTCACCCCTCCACTTT. Complete variable domain (other parts from reference TRBV11-1 and TRBJ1-6): EAEVAQSPRYKITEKSQAVAFWCDPISGHATLYWYRQILGQGPELLVQFQDESVVDDSQLPKDRFSAERLKGVDSTLKIQPAELGDSAMYLCASSLEGSGNNSPLHFGNGTRLTVT.

The CDR3, as DNA: TGTGCCTGGGCGAGGGGGCCCGATCAGCCCCAGCATTTT. Translated: CAWARGPDQPQHF. This chain connects TRBV30 to TRBJ1-5; 7 bases match TRBD1. The ends lost 5 bases at V and 5 bases at J; junction bases unmatched: 6. This CDR3 has 13 amino acids. Germline V gene sequence: CDR1 GTSNPN, CDR2 SVGIG (reference sequence).

V and J are TRBV7-8 and TRBJ2-5, with 8 positions matching TRBD2. The length of the CDR3 is 16 residues. Germline trimming cut 3 bases from V and 0 bases from J; bases unmatched to any gene: 6. CDR1 and CDR2 (germline): SGHVS, FQNEAQ. CDR3 region: CASSFLEAGDQETQYF. In DNA, the CDR3 is TGTGCCAGCAGCTTCCTGGAAGCGGGGGACCAAGAGACCCAGTACTTC. Variable domain in full (rest from reference TRBV7-8 and TRBJ2-5): GAGVSQSPRYKVAKRGQDVALRCDPISGHVSLFWYQQALGQGPEFLTYFQNEAQLDKSGLPSDRFFAERPEGSVSTLKIQRTQQEDSAVYLCASSFLEAGDQETQYFGPGTRLLVL.

The gene calls are TRBV7-2 and TRBJ1-1; D may be TRBD1 (6 bases). V was shortened by 4 bases and J by 3 bases, with 18 bases between the two germline ends. The germline V gene has CDR1 SGHTA and CDR2 FQGNSA. This CDR3 spans 16 amino acids. The CDR3 DNA sequence: TGTGCCAGCAGCTCCCGCGGGGGCAGGGGATACACTGAAGCTTTCTTT. Its protein product is CASSSRGGRGYTEAFF.

The chain combines TRBV7-8 with TRBJ1-5; D is uncertain. There are 14 residues in the CDR3. Trimming took off 4 bases at V and 3 bases at J, with 10 bases between the two ends. In germline, CDR1 is SGHVS, CDR2 FQNEAQ. The CDR3: CASSSPGYNQPQHF. DNA for the CDR3: TGTGCCAGCAGCTCACCCGGTTACAATCAGCCCCAGCATTTT.

This sequence joins TRBV6-5 and TRBJ1-2; a weak D match, TRBD1 (5 bases). From germline, CDR1 is MNHEY and CDR2 SVGAGI. This CDR3 is 13 amino acids long. The V gene lost 4 bases and the J gene lost 8 bases, with 14 bases spanning the gap. CDR3 residues: CASSLGTEGGYTF. The DNA for the CDR3 is TGTGCCAGCAGTTTAGGGACGGAGGGCGGCTACACCTTC.

The J gene is TRBJ2-1, the V gene TRBV10-1; 10 nucleotides agree with TRBD2. Losses at the gene ends were 5 bases for V and 3 bases for J; bases not matched to a gene: 4. This CDR3 contains 15 residues. The V gene's germline CDR1 is WNHNN and CDR2 SYGVQD (reference sequence). CDR3 coding DNA: TGCGCCAGCAGTAGGAGCGGGGGGGGCTACAATGAGCAGTTCTTC. Its protein is CASSRSGGGYNEQFF.

The chain couples TRBV6-6 to TRBJ2-7; 11 nucleotides line up with TRBD2. Germline CDR1 is MNHNY and CDR2 is SVGAGI (reference sequence). Trimming removed 7 bases from V and 0 bases from J; junction bases left unmatched: 8. The CDR3 sequence is 16 residues long. CDR3 sequence reads: CASKGTSGAGSYEQYF. The CDR3 DNA follows: TGTGCCAGCAAGGGGACTAGCGGTGCCGGCTCCTACGAGCAGTACTTC.

The V call is TRBV11-2, the J call TRBJ2-1; 10 nucleotides match TRBD2. This CDR3 region has 15 residues. Trimming took 0 bases from V and 8 from J; bases not matched to a gene: 4. Germline V gene lookup returns CDR1 SGHAT and CDR2 FQNNGV. The CDR3 coding sequence is TGTGCCAGCAGCTTAGATCCTAGCGGGGGCTATGAGCAGTTCTTC. This encodes CASSLDPSGGYEQFF. The complete variable domain, with remaining parts taken from reference TRBV11-2 and TRBJ2-1, reads EAGVAQSPRYKIIEKRQSVAFWCNPISGHATLYWYQQILGQGPKLLIQFQNNGVVDDSQLPKDRFSAERLKGVDSTLKIQPAKLEDSAVYLCASSLDPSGGYEQFFGPGTRLTVL.

This clone has a single count. V is TRBV6-5 and J is TRBJ2-6; D ambiguous. V was trimmed by 2 bases and J by 0 bases, leaving 2 bases between them. The germline CDR1 and CDR2 sequences are MNHEY and SVGAGI. The CDR3 is made up of 14 amino acids. Written as DNA, the CDR3 is TGTGCCAGCAGTTACAACTCTGGGGCCAACGTCCTGACTTTC. Translation: CASSYNSGANVLTF.

The chain carries TRBV4-3 and TRBJ1-2; TRBD1 might be the D (5 bases). This CDR3 contains 17 residues. Between the trimmed V and J ends, which lost 3 bases and 1 base, there was a span of 18 bases. Germline V gene lookup returns CDR1 LGHNA and CDR2 YSLEER. CDR3 sequence: CASSHVPVGGVNYGYTF. The CDR3 DNA is TGCGCCAGCAGCCACGTACCCGTGGGAGGGGTTAACTATGGCTACACCTTC.

Note on this clone: The sample contains more than one DNA sequence encoding this CDR3. The chain couples TRBV7-9 to TRBJ1-2; D unclear. V dropped 1 base and J dropped 3 bases, with 9 bases sitting between them. The length of the CDR3 is 14 residues. CDR1 and CDR2 from the germline V gene are SEHNR and FQNEAQ (reference sequence). The CDR3 spells CASSLVVPDYGYTF. The CDR3 DNA reads TGTGCCAGCAGCTTAGTGGTTCCAGACTATGGCTACACCTTC. The full variable domain, completed using reference TRBV7-9 and TRBJ1-2, is DTGVSQNPRHKITKRGQNVTFRCDPISEHNRLYWYRQTLGQGPEFLTYFQNEAQLEKSRLLSDRFSAERPKGSFSTLEIQRTEQGDSAMYLCASSLVVPDYGYTFGSGTRLTVV.

This chain links TRBV9 with TRBJ2-1, with D possibly matching TRBD2 (5 bases). The germline V gene has CDR1 SGDLS and CDR2 YYNGEE. There are 14 residues in the CDR3. Trimming took off 3 bases at V and 7 bases at J, with 14 bases between the two ends. The CDR3 DNA reads TGTGCCAGCAGCGCCCCATCCAGAGGGAATGAGCAGTTCTTC. Encoded protein: CASSAPSRGNEQFF.

This clone appeared a single time. The chain is built from TRBV4-3 and TRBJ1-1; D gene unclear. Germline V lookup: CDR1 LGHNA, CDR2 YSLEER. The CDR3 sequence is 15 residues long. V lost 0 bases and J 1 base, leaving 9 bases between the germline ends. CDR3 coding DNA: TGCGCCAGCAGCCAAGAGGCGGTGGGGAACACTGAAGCTTTCTTT. It yields the protein CASSQEAVGNTEAFF.